This T cell receptor beta chain was documented in a study of cytomegalovirus exposure and HLA in healthy donors. PCR was performed using 60 Vbeta and 13 Jbeta primers. Clones were read by immunoSEQ multiplex PCR, and TCRdb kept only the in-frame ones, dropping some. Recorded for this sample: some 130,000 clones. Germline CDR1 and CDR2: DFQATT and SNEGSKA (reference sequence). Trimming stripped 1 base from V and 8 bases from J, with 5 bases between. There are 11 residues in the CDR3. Sequences were obtained from PBMCs. The sequence derives from a woman in her thirties or forties in good health and CMV-seropositive. The rearrangement links TRBV20-1 to TRBJ1-4; D not resolved. CDR3 DNA sequence: TGCAGTGCTAGAGTCCGGGAAAAACTGTTTTTT. Protein: CSARVREKLFF.